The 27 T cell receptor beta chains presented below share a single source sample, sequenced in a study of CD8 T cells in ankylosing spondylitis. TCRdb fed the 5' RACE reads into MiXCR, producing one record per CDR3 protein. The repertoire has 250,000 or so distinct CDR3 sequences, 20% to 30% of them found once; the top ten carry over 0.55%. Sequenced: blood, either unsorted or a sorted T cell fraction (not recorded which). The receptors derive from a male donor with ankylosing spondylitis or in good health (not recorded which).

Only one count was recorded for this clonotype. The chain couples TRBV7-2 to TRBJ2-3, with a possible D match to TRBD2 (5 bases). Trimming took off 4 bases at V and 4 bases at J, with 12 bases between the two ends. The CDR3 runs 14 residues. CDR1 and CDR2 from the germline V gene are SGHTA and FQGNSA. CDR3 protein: CASSYNGVSDTQYF. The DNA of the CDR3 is TGTGCCAGCAGCTATAACGGGGTTTCAGATACGCAGTATTTT.

The CDR3 loop is CASRWTGATGELFF. In DNA form, the CDR3 reads TGTGCCAGCAGATGGACAGGGGCCACCGGGGAGCTGTTTTTT. The V gene is TRBV12-3 or TRBV12-4, the J gene TRBJ2-2; 9 bases match TRBD1. The CDR3 runs to 14 residues. The V segment lost 6 bases and the J segment 4 bases; nucleotides outside the gene matches: 3.

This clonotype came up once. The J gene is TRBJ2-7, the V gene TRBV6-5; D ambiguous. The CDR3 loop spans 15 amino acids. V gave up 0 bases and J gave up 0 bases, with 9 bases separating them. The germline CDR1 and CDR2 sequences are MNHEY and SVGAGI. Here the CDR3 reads CASSYSRRSSYEQYF. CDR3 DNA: TGTGCCAGCAGTTACTCGAGGCGGAGCTCCTACGAGCAGTACTTC.

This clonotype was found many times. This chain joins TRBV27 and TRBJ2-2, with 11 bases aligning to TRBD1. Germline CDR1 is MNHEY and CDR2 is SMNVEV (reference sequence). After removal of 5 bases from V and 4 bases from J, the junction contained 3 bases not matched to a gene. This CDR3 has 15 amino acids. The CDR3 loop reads CASSEGQGVTGELFF. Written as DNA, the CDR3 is TGTGCCAGCAGTGAGGGACAGGGGGTCACCGGGGAGCTGTTTTTT.

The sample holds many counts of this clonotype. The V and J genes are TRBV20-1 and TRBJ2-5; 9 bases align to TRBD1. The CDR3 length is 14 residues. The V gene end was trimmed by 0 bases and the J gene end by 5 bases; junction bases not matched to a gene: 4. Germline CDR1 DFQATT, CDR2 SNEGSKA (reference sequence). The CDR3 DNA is TGCAGTGCTAGAGAGTGGGACAGGGCCGAGACCCAGTACTTC. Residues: CSAREWDRAETQYF.

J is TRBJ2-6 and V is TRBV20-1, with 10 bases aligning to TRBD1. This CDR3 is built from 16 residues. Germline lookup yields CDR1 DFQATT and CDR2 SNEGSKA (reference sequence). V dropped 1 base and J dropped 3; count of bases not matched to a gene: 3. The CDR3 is CSARGQGAVGANVLTF. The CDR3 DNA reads TGCAGTGCTAGAGGACAGGGGGCAGTTGGGGCCAACGTCCTGACTTTC.

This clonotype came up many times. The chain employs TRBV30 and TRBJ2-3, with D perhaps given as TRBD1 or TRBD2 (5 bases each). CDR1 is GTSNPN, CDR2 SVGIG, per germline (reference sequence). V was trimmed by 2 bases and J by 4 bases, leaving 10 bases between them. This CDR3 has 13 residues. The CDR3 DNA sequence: TGTGCCTGGAGTATTGGGGGACCAGATACGCAGTATTTT. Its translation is CAWSIGGPDTQYF. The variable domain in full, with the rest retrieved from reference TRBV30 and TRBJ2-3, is SQTIHQWPATLVQPVGSPLSLECTVEGTSNPNLYWYRQAAGRGLQLLFYSVGIGQISSEVPQNLSASRPQDRQFILSSKKLLLSDSGFYLCAWSIGGPDTQYFGPGTRLTVL.

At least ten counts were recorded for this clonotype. The CDR3 DNA reads TGCAGTGCTAAGGGGGACAGGGTAGTTAAAGATACGCAGTATTTT. Its protein product is CSAKGDRVVKDTQYF. The chain employs TRBV20-1 and TRBJ2-3; 9 bases fit TRBD1. Germline CDR1 DFQATT, CDR2 SNEGSKA (reference sequence). CDR3 length equals 15 residues. J gave up 5 bases and V 4 bases, and 10 bases lay outside the gene matches.

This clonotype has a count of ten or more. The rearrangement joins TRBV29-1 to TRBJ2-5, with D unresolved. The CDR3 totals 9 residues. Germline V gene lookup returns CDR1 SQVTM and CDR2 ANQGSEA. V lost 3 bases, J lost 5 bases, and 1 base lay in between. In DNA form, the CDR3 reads TGCAGCGTTGACGAGACCCAGTACTTC. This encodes CSVDETQYF.

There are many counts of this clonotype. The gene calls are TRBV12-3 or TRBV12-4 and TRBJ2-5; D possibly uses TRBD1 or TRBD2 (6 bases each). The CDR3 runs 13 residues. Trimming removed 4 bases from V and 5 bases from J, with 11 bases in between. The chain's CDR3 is CASSYTGRETQYF. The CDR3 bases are TGTGCCAGCAGTTATACAGGGAGGGAGACCCAGTACTTC.

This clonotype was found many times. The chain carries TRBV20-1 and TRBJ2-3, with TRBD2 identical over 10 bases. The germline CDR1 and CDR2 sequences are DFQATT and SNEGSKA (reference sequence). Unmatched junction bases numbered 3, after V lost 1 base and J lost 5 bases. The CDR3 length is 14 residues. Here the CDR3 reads CSARALAGLDTQYF. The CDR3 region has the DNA TGCAGTGCTAGAGCACTAGCGGGGTTAGATACGCAGTATTTT.

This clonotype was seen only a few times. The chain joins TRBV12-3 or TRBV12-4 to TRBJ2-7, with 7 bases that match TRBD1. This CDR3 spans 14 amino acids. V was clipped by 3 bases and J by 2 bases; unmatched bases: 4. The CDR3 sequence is CASSFLGGPYEQYF. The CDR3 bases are TGTGCCAGCAGTTTTTTAGGGGGCCCCTACGAGCAGTACTTC.

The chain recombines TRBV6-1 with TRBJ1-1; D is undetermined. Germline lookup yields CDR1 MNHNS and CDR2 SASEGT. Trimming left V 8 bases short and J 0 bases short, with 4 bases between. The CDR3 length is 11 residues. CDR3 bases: TGTGCCAGCCGGCTGAACACTGAAGCTTTCTTT. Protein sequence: CASRLNTEAFF.

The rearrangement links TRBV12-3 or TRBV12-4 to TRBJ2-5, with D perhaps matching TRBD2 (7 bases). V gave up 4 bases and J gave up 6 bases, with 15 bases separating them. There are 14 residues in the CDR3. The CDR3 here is CASSSGGGEKTQYF. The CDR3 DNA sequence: TGTGCCAGCAGTTCGGGGGGCGGCGAAAAGACCCAGTACTTC.

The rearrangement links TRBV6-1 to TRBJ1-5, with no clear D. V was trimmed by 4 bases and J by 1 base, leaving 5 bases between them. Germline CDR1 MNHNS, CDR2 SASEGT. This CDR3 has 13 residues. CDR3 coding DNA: TGTGCCAGCAGTGTTCAGAGCAATCAGCCCCAGCATTTT. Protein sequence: CASSVQSNQPQHF.

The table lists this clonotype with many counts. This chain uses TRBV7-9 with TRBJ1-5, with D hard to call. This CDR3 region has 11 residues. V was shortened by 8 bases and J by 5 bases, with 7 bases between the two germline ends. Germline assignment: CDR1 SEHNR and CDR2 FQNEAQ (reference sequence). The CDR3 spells CASGSYQPQHF. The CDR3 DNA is TGTGCCAGCGGTTCATATCAGCCCCAGCATTTT.

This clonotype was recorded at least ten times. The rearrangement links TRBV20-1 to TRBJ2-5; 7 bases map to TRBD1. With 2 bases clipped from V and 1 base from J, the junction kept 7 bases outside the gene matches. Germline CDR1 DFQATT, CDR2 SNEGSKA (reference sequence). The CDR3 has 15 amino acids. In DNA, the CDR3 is TGCAGTGCTAGATCAGGACAGGACCTCCAAGAGACCCAGTACTTC. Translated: CSARSGQDLQETQYF.

CDR3 bases: TGTGCCATCACCGAACAGTCGAACACTGAAGCTTTCTTT. The encoded protein is CAITEQSNTEAFF. This chain uses TRBV10-3 with TRBJ1-1; no reliable D call. Trimming removed 7 bases from V and 1 base from J, with 10 bases in between. Germline V CDR1 and CDR2: ENHRY, SYGVKD. This CDR3 comprises 13 residues.

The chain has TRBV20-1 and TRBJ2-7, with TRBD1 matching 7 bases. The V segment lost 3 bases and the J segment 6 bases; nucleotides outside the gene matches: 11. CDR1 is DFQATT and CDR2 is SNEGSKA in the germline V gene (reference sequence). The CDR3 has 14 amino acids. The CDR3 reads CSARNTEGGAEQYF. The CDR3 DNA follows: TGCAGTGCTAGGAATACGGAAGGGGGCGCCGAGCAGTACTTC.

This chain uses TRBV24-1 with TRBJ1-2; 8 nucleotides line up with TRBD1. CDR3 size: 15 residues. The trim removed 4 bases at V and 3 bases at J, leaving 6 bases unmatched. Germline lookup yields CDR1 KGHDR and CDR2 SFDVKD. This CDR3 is CATSDPGQGDYGYTF. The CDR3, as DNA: TGTGCCACCAGTGACCCTGGACAGGGAGACTATGGCTACACCTTC.

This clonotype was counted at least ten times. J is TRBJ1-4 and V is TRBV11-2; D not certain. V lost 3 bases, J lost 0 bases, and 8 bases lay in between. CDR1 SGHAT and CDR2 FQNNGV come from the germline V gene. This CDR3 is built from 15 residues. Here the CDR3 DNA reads TGTGCCAGCAGCTTGAGTGGGGCAACTAATGAAAAACTGTTTTTT. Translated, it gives CASSLSGATNEKLFF.

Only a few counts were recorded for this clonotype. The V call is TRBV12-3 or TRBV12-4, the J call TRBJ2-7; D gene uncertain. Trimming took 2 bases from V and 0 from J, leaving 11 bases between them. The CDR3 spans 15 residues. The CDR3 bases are TGTGCCAGCAGTTTATTGCTGGGCCCCTCCTACGAGCAGTACTTC. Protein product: CASSLLLGPSYEQYF.

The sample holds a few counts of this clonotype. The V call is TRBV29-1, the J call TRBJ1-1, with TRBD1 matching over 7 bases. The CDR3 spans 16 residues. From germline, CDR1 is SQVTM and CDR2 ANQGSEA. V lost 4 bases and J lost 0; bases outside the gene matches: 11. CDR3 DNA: TGCAGCGTTGCACGCACGGGACAGATAATGAACACTGAAGCTTTCTTT. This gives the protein CSVARTGQIMNTEAFF.

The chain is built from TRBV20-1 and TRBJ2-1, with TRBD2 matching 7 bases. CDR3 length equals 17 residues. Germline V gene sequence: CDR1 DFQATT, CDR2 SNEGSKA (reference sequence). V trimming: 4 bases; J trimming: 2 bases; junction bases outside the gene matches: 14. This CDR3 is CSAMGVPRGEAYNEQFF. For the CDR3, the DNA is TGCAGTGCTATGGGTGTGCCCCGGGGGGAAGCCTACAATGAGCAGTTCTTC.

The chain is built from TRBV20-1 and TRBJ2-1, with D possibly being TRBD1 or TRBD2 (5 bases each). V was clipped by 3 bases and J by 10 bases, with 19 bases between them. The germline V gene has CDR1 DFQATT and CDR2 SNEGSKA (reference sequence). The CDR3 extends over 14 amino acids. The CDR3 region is CSARSVRDEHEQFF. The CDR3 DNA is TGCAGTGCTAGGTCTGTCCGGGACGAGCACGAGCAGTTCTTC.

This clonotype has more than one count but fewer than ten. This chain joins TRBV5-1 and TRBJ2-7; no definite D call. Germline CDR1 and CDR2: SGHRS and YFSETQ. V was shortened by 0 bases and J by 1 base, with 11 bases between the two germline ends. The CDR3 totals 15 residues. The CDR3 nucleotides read TGCGCCAGCAGCTTGGACATCACCTCTTCCTACGAGCAGTACTTC. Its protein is CASSLDITSSYEQYF.

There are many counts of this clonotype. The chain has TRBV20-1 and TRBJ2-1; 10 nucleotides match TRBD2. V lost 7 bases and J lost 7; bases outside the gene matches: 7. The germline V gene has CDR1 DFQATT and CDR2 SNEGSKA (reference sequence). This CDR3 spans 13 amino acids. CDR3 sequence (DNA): TGCAGTGTTAGGGCTAGCGGGGGAAATGAGCAGTTCTTC. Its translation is CSVRASGGNEQFF.